This T cell receptor beta chain was identified in a study of T-cell reconstitution after alpha-beta-depleted transplantation in children. This clonotype was detected only a few times. CDR1 is MNHEY, CDR2 SVGAGI, per germline. The V and J ends lost 2 bases and 3 bases respectively, with 8 bases between them. The CDR3 has 13 amino acids. Preparation of the TCRbeta library was carried out with unique molecular identifiers. TCRdb re-derived calls from the PCR reads in MiXCR, one entry per CDR3 protein. The repertoire includes 400,000 to 500,000 distinct CDR3 sequences, under 13% of them detected once, and over 4.5% sits in the top ten.

The J gene is TRBJ2-7, the V gene TRBV6-5, with no clear D. The receptor was isolated from a human donor who donated a stem cell graft to a child with acute myeloid leukemia. The source was PBMCs from the stem cell graft donor, collected from the stem cell graft. Here the CDR3 DNA reads TGTGCCAGCAGTTACGGCGCCGGCTACGAGCAGTACTTC. Protein sequence: CASSYGAGYEQYF.